Listed here is a single TCR beta chain. Its antigen remains unidentified. With 3 bases removed from V and 7 bases from J, the gap between germline ends came to 16 bases. The CDR3 runs 14 residues. Looked up from germline, CDR1 is MNHNY and CDR2 is SVGAGI (reference sequence). The data were taken from a study of neoadjuvant anti-PD-1 for oral cavity cancer. Study background: Around day 43, patients without progression received a fourth nivolumab dose before surgery.

Measured with immunoSEQ multiplex PCR; TCRdb has only the in-frame clones, and not every one. This sample has around 17,000 clones, with around three fifths found just once. General study findings and limits: Non-responders to neoadjuvant nivolumab had significantly more clonal PBMC T cells than responders.

Patients had newly diagnosed, untreated stage II-IVA oral cavity squamous cell carcinoma. The patients had HPV-negative, locally advanced oral cavity squamous cell carcinoma. The sequences come from PBMCs, collected before nivolumab (anti-PD-1) treatment. The chain recombines TRBV6-6 with TRBJ2-7; D is possibly TRBD1 (5 bases). The TCR sequence derives from a person aged 35 to 85 with oral cavity squamous cell carcinoma. CDR3 coding DNA: TGTGCCAGCAGTTATGGGGTTGGGAAGGGGGAGCAGTACTTC. It translates to CASSYGVGKGEQYF.